The rows below give T cell receptor beta chains drawn from one sample of a study of cytomegalovirus exposure and HLA in healthy donors. Using immunoSEQ multiplex PCR, the repertoire was profiled, and TCRdb retains in-frame clones only, with some absent. This sample contains about 110,000 clones. The sequenced sample was PBMCs. These receptors were taken from a man aged 25-45 years in good health and CMV-seronegative. Both conserved end residues are trimmed from each CDR3.

CDR3 length	V gene	J gene	CDR3 protein
13	TRBV5-6	TRBJ2-3	ASSLGTSGGDTQY
10	TRBV7-9	TRBJ2-2	ASRRSTGELF
12	TRBV7-2	TRBJ2-5	ASSFQGGAETQY
11	TRBV7-9	TRBJ1-1	ASSFGGASEAF
12	TRBV2	TRBJ2-5	ASSRDRGRETQY
13	TRBV2	TRBJ2-6	ASRTDSAGANVLT
11	TRBV28	TRBJ2-7	ASSFFPGYEQY
14	TRBV7-2	TRBJ2-1	ASSPGRASTYNEQF
10	TRBV5-4	NA	ASSLNSYEQY
15	TRBV11-3	TRBJ2-1	ASSLDRTAGLYNEQF
12	TRBV18	TRBJ2-7	ASSPTGRGYEQY
12	TRBV7-9	TRBJ1-2	ASSQRDRFYGYT
15	TRBV6-1	TRBJ1-3	ASSVGTGGPSGNTIY
13	TRBV12-5	TRBJ2-2	ASGTDRGTTGELF
13	TRBV7-8	TRBJ2-7	ASSPMPPGPYEQY
15	TRBV5-6	TRBJ1-2	ASSLGAWSGSDYGYT
12	TRBV18	TRBJ2-3	ASSWGRGTDTQY
13	TRBV30	TRBJ1-4	AWSGGEQGVEKLF
10	TRBV2	TRBJ1-2	ASSETDYGYT
13	TRBV5-6	TRBJ2-7	ASSLDRGPTYEQY
17	TRBV5-1	TRBJ2-2	ASRLPGQGYSSGTGELF
11	TRBV6-5	TRBJ1-2	ASIPGQGGGYT
16	TRBV10-1	TRBJ2-2	ASSVPSGPKRRHRGAV
12	TRBV5-1	TRBJ2-3	ASSSHGQTDTQY
14	TRBV30	TRBJ2-7	AWSVDAGGRSYEQY
14	TRBV18	TRBJ2-1	ASSPPPGLAYNEQF
15	TRBV6-4	TRBJ2-2	ATSPGHNSEWAGELF
13	TRBV30	TRBJ2-5	AWEAMGQQQETQY
11	TRBV2	TRBJ1-1	ASSGRVNTEAF
14	TRBV6-6	TRBJ2-5	ASSYSKQKIQETQY
9	TRBV2	TRBJ2-7	ASSDRVEQY
10	TRBV15	TRBJ2-7	VTRLAGGQQY
10	TRBV5-1	TRBJ2-7	ASSSTGYEQY
13	TRBV5-1	TRBJ2-7	ASSQSQGTPGWQY
11	TRBV5-6	TRBJ1-1	ASSSRRRDEAF
12	TRBV5-1	TRBJ2-3	ASSYRDSTDTQY
11	TRBV5-6	TRBJ1-1	ASSLARVTEAF
14	TRBV28	TRBJ1-3	ASSSLPQGNGYTIY
11	TRBV7-2	TRBJ1-1	ASSLDLDSEAF
13	TRBV10-2	TRBJ2-1	ASSPGLAGVNEQF
12	TRBV7-3	TRBJ2-1	ASSLSGGVDEQF
12	TRBV14	TRBJ1-1	ASRGTGMGTEAF
16	TRBV19	TRBJ2-2	ASSIARRSGGDYRELF
14	TRBV5-6	NA	ASSLRRLVSSYEQY
14	TRBV11-2	TRBJ2-3	ASSFPRGGARDTQY
14	TRBV11-2	TRBJ2-5	ASSPPTSGGQETQY
13	TRBV18	TRBJ1-2	ASSRGDRAARGYT